This T cell receptor beta chain was sequenced for a study of cytomegalovirus exposure and HLA in healthy donors. Germline loops: CDR1 GTSNPN, CDR2 SVGIG (reference sequence). The V end was cut by 0 bases, the J end by 6 bases, with 15 bases between. The CDR3 has 15 amino acids. The PCR had 60 Vbeta and 13 Jbeta primers. Libraries were prepared by immunoSEQ multiplex PCR; TCRdb keeps only in-frame clonotypes and omits some of them. The sample has more than 85,000 clones, roughly a tenth seen once. Sequenced material: PBMCs. The source of this sequence is a man between 45 and 60 years old in good health and CMV-seropositive. The chain carries TRBV30 and TRBJ2-1, with D possibly TRBD2 on 5 matching bases. The CDR3 is CAWSVEGLLPNEQFF. The CDR3 bases are TGTGCCTGGAGTGTCGAGGGCCTTCTGCCCAATGAGCAGTTCTTC.